Listed below are T cell receptor beta chains from one sample, sequenced in a study of T cells in localized non-small cell lung cancer. Measured with immunoSEQ multiplex PCR; TCRdb has only the in-frame clones, and not every one. The data contain about 21,000 clones, roughly 84% of them singletons. The sample in question was peripheral blood, obtained before any cancer treatment. Receptors originate from a man aged 35 to 70 with stage I lung adenocarcinoma. The CDR3 runs from the conserved cysteine through the conserved F or W. The D gene is left open where the match is weak. Some rows mark clone size as missing; the rest say once, few, many or name a class of expanded clone.

.	TRBV6-1	few	TRBJ1-3	CASSASFQHSGNTIYF	TGTGCCAGCAGTGCCAGCTTCCAACACTCTGGAAACACCATATATTTT
.	TRBV21-1	.	TRBJ2-5	CASIHYLGAQYF	TGTGCCAGTATCCACTACTTGGGGGCCCAGTACTTC
.	TRBV28	.	TRBJ2-1	CASSFQEQFF	TGTGCCAGCAGTTTCCAGGAGCAGTTCTTC
.	TRBV4-1	.	TRBJ1-3	CASSHLTFGNTIYF	TGCGCCAGCAGCCACTTGACATTCGGAAACACCATATATTTT
.	TRBV7-2	.	TRBJ1-4	CASARATNEKLFF	TGTGCCAGCGCACGCGCAACTAATGAAAAACTGTTTTTT
.	TRBV29-1	.	TRBJ1-2	CSVEDGLNYGYTF	TGCAGCGTTGAAGATGGACTCAACTATGGCTACACCTTC
.	TRBV5-1	.	TRBJ2-1	CASSPLAESSYNEQFF	TGCGCCAGCAGCCCATTAGCGGAGAGCTCCTACAATGAGCAGTTCTTC
.	TRBV6-1	few	TRBJ2-1	CASSWNPSVNEQFF	TGTGCCAGCAGTTGGAACCCCTCGGTAAATGAGCAGTTCTTC
TRBD2	TRBV30	few	TRBJ2-1	CAWSELAGGPYNEQFF	TGTGCCTGGAGTGAACTAGCGGGGGGGCCCTACAATGAGCAGTTCTTC
.	TRBV5-1	.	TRBJ2-1	CASSLQGLDNEQFF	TGCGCCAGCAGCTTACAGGGATTGGACAATGAGCAGTTCTTC
TRBD1	TRBV11-1	.	TRBJ2-2	CASGRGSNTGELFF	TGTGCCAGCGGCAGGGGGTCGAACACCGGGGAGCTGTTTTTT
.	TRBV6-6	.	TRBJ1-3	CASSLIGGGNTIYF	TGTGCCAGCAGTTTGATCGGGGGCGGAAACACCATATATTTT
TRBD1	TRBV5-6	.	TRBJ2-5	CASSQTGGGETQYF	TGTGCCAGCAGCCAGACAGGGGGTGGCGAGACCCAGTACTTC
TRBD2	TRBV28	.	TRBJ2-1	CASRTSQAGAQNEQFF	TGTGCCAGCAGAACCTCCCAGGCGGGAGCTCAGAATGAGCAGTTCTTC
TRBD2	TRBV7-9	.	TRBJ2-1	CASSWTSANNEQFF	TGTGCCAGCAGCTGGACTAGCGCCAACAATGAGCAGTTCTTC
.	TRBV5-4	.	TRBJ2-7	CASSLGGQLYEQYF	TGTGCCAGCAGCTTGGGGGGACAACTCTACGAGCAGTACTTC
.	TRBV29-1	.	TRBJ1-3	CSVENWGQEGSGNTIYF	TGCAGCGTTGAAAATTGGGGACAAGAAGGCTCTGGAAACACCATATATTTT
.	TRBV4-1	.	TRBJ2-2	CASLGGTGELFF	TGCGCCAGCCTCGGTGGTACCGGGGAGCTGTTTTTT
.	TRBV11-2	.	TRBJ2-7	CASSIDRISTYEQYF	TGTGCCAGCAGCATCGACAGGATCTCGACCTACGAGCAGTACTTC
.	TRBV6-1	.	TRBJ1-4	CASSEYSTDPRGKLFF	TGTGCCAGCAGTGAATACAGTACGGACCCGAGGGGAAAACTGTTTTTT
TRBD1	TRBV2	.	TRBJ2-7	CASRGQGAYEQYF	TGTGCCAGCAGAGGACAGGGGGCCTACGAGCAGTACTTC
TRBD2	TRBV2	.	TRBJ2-1	CASSDHQLAGGVDEQFF	TGTGCCAGCAGTGACCACCAACTAGCGGGAGGGGTTGATGAGCAGTTCTTC
TRBD1	TRBV7-8	medium-sized	TRBJ2-7	CASSLTGQGAYEQYF	TGTGCCAGCAGCTTAACGGGACAGGGGGCCTACGAGCAGTACTTC
TRBD1	TRBV5-1	medium-sized	TRBJ2-7	CASSLGGTASYEQYF	TGCGCCAGCAGCTTGGGGGGGACAGCGTCCTACGAGCAGTACTTC
.	TRBV6-5	.	TRBJ2-7	CASSYSSLSGYEQYF	TGTGCCAGCAGTTACTCGAGCTTATCCGGCTACGAGCAGTACTTC
.	TRBV28	medium-sized	TRBJ2-1	CASSGVWNEQFF	TGTGCCAGCAGTGGCGTATGGAATGAGCAGTTCTTC
.	TRBV6-6	.	TRBJ1-5	CASAYGGAQPQHF	TGTGCCAGCGCCTACGGAGGGGCCCAGCCCCAGCATTTT
.	TRBV19	once	TRBJ1-5	CASSILGGDQPQHF	TGTGCCAGTAGTATCCTCGGAGGGGATCAGCCCCAGCATTTT
TRBD2	TRBV11-1	.	TRBJ2-2	CASSFRGVGELFF	TGTGCCAGCAGCTTTCGGGGGGTAGGGGAGCTGTTTTTT
TRBD1	TRBV7-9	.	TRBJ2-3	CASSSRTGADTQYF	TGTGCCAGCAGCTCCAGGACAGGGGCAGATACGCAGTATTTT
TRBD2	TRBV5-1	.	TRBJ2-1	CASSLVELAGGNEQFF	TGCGCCAGCAGCTTGGTAGAACTAGCGGGAGGGAATGAGCAGTTCTTC
TRBD2	TRBV9	.	TRBJ2-5	CASSVYGRGAETQYF	TGTGCCAGCAGCGTATACGGGAGGGGCGCAGAGACCCAGTACTTC
TRBD2	TRBV7-9	.	TRBJ2-1	CASSSGLAAPKQFF	TGTGCCAGCTCCTCGGGACTAGCGGCACCGAAGCAGTTCTTC
.	TRBV29-1	.	TRBJ1-2	CSVEDPTYGDTYGYTF	TGCAGCGTTGAAGATCCCACCTATGGGGATACCTATGGCTACACCTTC
.	TRBV4-1	.	TRBJ1-1	CASSQRRDLNTEAFF	TGCGCCAGCAGCCAACGCCGGGACTTAAACACTGAAGCTTTCTTT
TRBD1	TRBV28	once	TRBJ1-2	CASRQTGVDYGYTF	TGTGCCAGCAGACAGACAGGGGTGGACTATGGCTACACCTTC
.	TRBV30	.	TRBJ1-1	CAWNQARGGAEAFF	TGTGCCTGGAATCAAGCAAGGGGGGGGGCCGAAGCTTTCTTT
TRBD1	TRBV15	.	TRBJ2-5	CATTGAGGAGETQYF	TGTGCCACCACAGGGGCAGGGGGCGCGGGAGAGACCCAGTACTTC
.	TRBV28	.	TRBJ2-7	CASSLWASSYEQYF	TGTGCCAGCAGTTTATGGGCTAGTTCCTACGAGCAGTACTTC
.	TRBV4-1	.	TRBJ2-2	CASSAPDYWRANTGELFF	TGCGCCAGCAGCGCCCCAGACTACTGGCGCGCGAACACCGGGGAGCTGTTTTTT
TRBD2	TRBV6-5	once	TRBJ2-3	CATYQRSGDWDTQYF	TGTGCCACCTACCAGCGGAGCGGGGACTGGGATACGCAGTATTTT
TRBD2	TRBV16	once	TRBJ2-5	CASSRTSEQYF	TGTGCCAGCAGCCGGACTAGCGAACAGTACTTC
.	TRBV7-2	few	TRBJ2-5	CASSLDLGETQYF	TGTGCCAGCAGCTTAGACCTAGGGGAGACCCAGTACTTC
.	TRBV28	.	TRBJ1-6	CASSLGYRVSPLHF	TGTGCCAGCAGTTTGGGCTATCGGGTGTCACCCCTCCACTTT
.	TRBV19	.	TRBJ1-1	CASSIGQGLMNTEAFF	TGTGCCAGTAGTATTGGTCAGGGATTGATGAACACTGAAGCTTTCTTT